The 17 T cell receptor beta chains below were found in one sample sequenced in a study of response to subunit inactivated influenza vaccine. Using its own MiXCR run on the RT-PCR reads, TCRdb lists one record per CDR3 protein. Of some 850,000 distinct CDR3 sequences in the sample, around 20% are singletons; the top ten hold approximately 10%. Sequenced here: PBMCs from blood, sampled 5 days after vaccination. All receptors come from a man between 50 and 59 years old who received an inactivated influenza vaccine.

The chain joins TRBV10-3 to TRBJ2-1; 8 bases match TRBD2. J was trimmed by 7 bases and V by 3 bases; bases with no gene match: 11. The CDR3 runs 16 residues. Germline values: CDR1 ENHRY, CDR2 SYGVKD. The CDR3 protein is CAISDYKGGGKNEQFF. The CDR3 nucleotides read TGTGCCATCAGTGATTACAAGGGCGGGGGGAAGAATGAGCAGTTCTTC.

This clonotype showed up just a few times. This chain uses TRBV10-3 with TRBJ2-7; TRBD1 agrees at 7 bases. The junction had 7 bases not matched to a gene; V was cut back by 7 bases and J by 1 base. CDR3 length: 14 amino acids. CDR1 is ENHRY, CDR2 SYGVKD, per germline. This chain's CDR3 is CAITQPGQSYEQYF. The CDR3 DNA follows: TGTGCCATCACCCAACCGGGACAGTCCTACGAGCAGTACTTC.

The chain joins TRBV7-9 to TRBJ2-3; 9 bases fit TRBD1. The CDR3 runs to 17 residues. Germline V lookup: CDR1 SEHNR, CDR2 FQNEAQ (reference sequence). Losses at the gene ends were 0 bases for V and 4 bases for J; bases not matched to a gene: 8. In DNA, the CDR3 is TGTGCCAGCAGCTTAGCCCCGACAGGGGGGGACGCAGATACGCAGTATTTT. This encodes CASSLAPTGGDADTQYF.

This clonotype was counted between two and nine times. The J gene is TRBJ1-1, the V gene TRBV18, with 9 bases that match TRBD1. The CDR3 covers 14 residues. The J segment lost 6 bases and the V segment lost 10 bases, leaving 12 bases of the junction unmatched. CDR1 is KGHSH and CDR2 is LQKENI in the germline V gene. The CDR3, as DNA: TGTGCCACCTCGTCCGGGACAGGGTCCCCTGAAGCTTTCTTT. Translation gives CATSSGTGSPEAFF.

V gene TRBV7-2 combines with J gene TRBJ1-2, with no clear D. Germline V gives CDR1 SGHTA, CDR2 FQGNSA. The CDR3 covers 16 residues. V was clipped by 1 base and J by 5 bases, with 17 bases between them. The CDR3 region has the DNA TGTGCCAGCAGCTTAGAGAGCGTATTAGACCCGTATGGCTACACCTTC. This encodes CASSLESVLDPYGYTF.

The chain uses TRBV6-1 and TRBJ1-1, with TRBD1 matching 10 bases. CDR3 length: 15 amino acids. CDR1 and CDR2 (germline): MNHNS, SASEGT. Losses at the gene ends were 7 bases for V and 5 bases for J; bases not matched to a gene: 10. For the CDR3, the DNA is TGTGCCAGCAACTACGGGACAGGGGTAAATACTGAAGCTTTCTTT. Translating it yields CASNYGTGVNTEAFF.

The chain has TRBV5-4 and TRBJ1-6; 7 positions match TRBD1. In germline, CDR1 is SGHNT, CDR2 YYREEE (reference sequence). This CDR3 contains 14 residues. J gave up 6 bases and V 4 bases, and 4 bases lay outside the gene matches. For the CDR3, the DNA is TGTGCCAGCAGCCAGGGGGGAAGTAATTCACCCCTCCACTTT. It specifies CASSQGGSNSPLHF.

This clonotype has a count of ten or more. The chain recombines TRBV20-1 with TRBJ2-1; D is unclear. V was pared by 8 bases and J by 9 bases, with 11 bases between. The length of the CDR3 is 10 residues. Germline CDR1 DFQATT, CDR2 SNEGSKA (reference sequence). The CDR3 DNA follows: TGCAGTTCCCTGCGAGTTGAGCAGTTCTTC. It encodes CSSLRVEQFF.

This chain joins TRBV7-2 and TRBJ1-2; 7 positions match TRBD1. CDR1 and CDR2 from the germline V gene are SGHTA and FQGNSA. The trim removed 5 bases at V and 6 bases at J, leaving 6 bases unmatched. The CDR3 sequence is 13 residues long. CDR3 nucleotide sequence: TGTGCCAGCAGCGCCGACAGGGAACATGGCTACACCTTC. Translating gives CASSADREHGYTF.

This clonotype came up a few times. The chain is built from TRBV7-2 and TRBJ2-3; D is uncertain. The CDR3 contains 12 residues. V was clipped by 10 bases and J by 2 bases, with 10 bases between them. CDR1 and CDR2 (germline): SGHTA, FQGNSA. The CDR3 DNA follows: TGTGCCACCGGAGTTCTCACAGATACGCAGTATTTT. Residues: CATGVLTDTQYF. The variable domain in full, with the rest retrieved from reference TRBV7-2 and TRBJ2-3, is GAGVSQSPSNKVTEKGKDVELRCDPISGHTALYWYRQSLGQGLEFLIYFQGNSAPDKSGLPSDRFSAERTGGSVSTLTIQRTQQEDSAVYLCATGVLTDTQYFGPGTRLTVL.

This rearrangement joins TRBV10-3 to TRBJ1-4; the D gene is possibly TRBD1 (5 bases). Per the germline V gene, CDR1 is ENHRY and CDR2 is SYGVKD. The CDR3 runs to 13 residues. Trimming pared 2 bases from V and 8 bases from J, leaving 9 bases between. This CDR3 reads CAISEDRWEKLFF. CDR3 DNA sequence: TGTGCCATCAGTGAGGACAGATGGGAAAAACTGTTTTTT.

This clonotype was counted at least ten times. CDR3 in amino acids: CSARGGGEYTDTQYF. CDR3 coding DNA: TGCAGTGCTAGAGGGGGCGGAGAATACACAGATACGCAGTATTTT. This chain uses TRBV20-1 with TRBJ2-3, with D possibly matching TRBD1 (5 bases). CDR3 length equals 15 residues. V was clipped by 1 base and J by 2 bases, with 13 bases between them. Germline V CDR1 and CDR2: DFQATT, SNEGSKA (reference sequence).

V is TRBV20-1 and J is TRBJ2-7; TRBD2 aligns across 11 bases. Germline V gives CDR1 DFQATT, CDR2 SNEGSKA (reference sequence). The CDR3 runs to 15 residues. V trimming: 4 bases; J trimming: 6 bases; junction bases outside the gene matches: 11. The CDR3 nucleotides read TGCAGTGCTACTGTTAGCGGGAGGGCCAGGGGCGAGCAGTACTTC. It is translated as CSATVSGRARGEQYF.

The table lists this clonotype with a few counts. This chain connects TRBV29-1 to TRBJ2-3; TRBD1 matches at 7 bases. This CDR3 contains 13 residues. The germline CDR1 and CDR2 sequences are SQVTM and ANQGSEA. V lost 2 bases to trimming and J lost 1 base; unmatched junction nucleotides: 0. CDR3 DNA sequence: TGCAGCGTTGAACAGGGGGGCACAGATACGCAGTATTTT. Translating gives CSVEQGGTDTQYF.

The CDR3 spells CASSPLSSARYNEQFF. For the CDR3, the DNA is TGTGCCAGCAGTCCCCTGAGTAGCGCGCGCTACAATGAGCAGTTCTTC. This chain joins TRBV12-3 or TRBV12-4 and TRBJ2-1; weak D call: TRBD2 (5 bases). The V end lost 5 bases, the J end lost 3 bases, and 17 bases lay between the germline ends. The CDR3 has 16 residues.

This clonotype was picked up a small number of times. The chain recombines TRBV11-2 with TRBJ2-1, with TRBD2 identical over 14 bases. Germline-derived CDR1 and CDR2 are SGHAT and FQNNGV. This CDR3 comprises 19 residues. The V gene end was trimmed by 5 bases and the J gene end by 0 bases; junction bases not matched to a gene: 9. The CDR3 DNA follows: TGTGCCAGCAGCCCCAGACTAGCGGGAGGGCCAGGCTCCTACAATGAGCAGTTCTTC. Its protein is CASSPRLAGGPGSYNEQFF.

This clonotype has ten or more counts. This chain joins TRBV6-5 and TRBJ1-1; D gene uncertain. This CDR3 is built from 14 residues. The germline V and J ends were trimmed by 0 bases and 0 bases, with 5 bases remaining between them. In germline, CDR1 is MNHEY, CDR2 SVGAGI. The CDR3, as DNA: TGTGCCAGCAGTTACTCGTCCATGAACACTGAAGCTTTCTTT. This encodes CASSYSSMNTEAFF.